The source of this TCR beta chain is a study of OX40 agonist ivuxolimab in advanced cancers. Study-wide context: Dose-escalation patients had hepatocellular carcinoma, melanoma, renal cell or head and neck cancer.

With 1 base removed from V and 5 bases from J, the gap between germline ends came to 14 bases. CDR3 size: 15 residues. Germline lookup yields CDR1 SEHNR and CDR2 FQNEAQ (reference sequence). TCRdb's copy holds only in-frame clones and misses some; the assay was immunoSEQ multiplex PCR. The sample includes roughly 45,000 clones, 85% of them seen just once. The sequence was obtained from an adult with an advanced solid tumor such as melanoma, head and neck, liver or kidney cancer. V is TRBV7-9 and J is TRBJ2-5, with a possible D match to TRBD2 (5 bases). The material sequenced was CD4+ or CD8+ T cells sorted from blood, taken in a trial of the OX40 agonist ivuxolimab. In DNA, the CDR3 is TGTGCCAGCAGCTTAGTATCCGGGGTAGGGGAGACCCAGTACTTC. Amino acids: CASSLVSGVGETQYF.